This T cell receptor (beta chain) is drawn from a study of blood T cells in healthy people across ages. Turning to the study itself: In model experiments, template switching was able to capture about one barcoded beta molecule for every two T cells that were present. Points from the study as a whole: Long-lived donors carried more naive CD4+ cells and greater diversity than aged donors.

Germline V gene data show CDR1 as KGHDR and CDR2 as SFDVKD. Trimming stripped 0 bases from V and 7 bases from J, with 17 bases between. This CDR3 has 16 amino acids. This clonotype appeared a few times. Its antigen is as yet unknown. A second roughly 6 to 12 cycle PCR used barcoded and J-beta primers. In TCRdb, the 5' RACE reads were re-called with MiXCR into one record per CDR3 protein. Counted here are about 720,000 distinct CDR3 sequences, about 24% occurring once; the ten biggest clones make up roughly 22%. The receptor was isolated from a man aged 70 or older in good health. V and J are TRBV24-1 and TRBJ1-2; D is ambiguous. Input material: blood. The CDR3 sequence: CATSDLRMTAILGYTF. The CDR3 DNA reads as TGTGCCACCAGTGATTTGCGAATGACGGCCATCCTTGGCTACACCTTC.